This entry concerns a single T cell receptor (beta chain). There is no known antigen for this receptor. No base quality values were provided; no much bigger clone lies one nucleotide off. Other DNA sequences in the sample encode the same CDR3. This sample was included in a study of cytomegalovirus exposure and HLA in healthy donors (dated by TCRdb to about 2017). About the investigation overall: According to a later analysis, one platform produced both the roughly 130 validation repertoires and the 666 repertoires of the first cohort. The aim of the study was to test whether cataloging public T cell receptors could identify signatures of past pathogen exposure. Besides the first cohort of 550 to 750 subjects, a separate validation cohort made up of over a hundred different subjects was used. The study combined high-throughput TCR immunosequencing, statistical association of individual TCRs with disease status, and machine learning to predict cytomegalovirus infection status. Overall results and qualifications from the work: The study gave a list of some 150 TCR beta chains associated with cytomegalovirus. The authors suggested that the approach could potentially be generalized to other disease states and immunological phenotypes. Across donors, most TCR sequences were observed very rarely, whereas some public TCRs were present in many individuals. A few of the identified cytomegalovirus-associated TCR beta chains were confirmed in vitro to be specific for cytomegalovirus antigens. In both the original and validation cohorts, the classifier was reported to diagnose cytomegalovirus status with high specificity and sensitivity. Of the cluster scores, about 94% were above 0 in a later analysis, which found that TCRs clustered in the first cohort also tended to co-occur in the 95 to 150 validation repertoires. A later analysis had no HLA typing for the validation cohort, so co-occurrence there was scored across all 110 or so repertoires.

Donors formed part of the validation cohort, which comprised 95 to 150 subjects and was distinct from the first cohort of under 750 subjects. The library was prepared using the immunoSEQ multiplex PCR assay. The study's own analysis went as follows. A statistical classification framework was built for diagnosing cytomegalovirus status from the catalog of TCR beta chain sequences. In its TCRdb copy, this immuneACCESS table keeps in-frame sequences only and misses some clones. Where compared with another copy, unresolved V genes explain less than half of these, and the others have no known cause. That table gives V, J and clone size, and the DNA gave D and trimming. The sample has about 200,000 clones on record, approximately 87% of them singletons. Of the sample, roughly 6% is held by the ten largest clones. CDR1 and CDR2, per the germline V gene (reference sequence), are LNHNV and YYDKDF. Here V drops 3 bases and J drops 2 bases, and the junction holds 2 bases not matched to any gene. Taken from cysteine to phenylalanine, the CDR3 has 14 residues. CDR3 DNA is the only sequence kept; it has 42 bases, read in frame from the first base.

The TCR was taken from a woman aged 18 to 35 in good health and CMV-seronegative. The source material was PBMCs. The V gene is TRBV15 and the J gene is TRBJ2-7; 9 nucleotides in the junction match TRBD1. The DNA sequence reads TGTGCCACCAGCAGGACAGGGGGAACCTACGAGCAGTACTTC. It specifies CATSRTGGTYEQYF.